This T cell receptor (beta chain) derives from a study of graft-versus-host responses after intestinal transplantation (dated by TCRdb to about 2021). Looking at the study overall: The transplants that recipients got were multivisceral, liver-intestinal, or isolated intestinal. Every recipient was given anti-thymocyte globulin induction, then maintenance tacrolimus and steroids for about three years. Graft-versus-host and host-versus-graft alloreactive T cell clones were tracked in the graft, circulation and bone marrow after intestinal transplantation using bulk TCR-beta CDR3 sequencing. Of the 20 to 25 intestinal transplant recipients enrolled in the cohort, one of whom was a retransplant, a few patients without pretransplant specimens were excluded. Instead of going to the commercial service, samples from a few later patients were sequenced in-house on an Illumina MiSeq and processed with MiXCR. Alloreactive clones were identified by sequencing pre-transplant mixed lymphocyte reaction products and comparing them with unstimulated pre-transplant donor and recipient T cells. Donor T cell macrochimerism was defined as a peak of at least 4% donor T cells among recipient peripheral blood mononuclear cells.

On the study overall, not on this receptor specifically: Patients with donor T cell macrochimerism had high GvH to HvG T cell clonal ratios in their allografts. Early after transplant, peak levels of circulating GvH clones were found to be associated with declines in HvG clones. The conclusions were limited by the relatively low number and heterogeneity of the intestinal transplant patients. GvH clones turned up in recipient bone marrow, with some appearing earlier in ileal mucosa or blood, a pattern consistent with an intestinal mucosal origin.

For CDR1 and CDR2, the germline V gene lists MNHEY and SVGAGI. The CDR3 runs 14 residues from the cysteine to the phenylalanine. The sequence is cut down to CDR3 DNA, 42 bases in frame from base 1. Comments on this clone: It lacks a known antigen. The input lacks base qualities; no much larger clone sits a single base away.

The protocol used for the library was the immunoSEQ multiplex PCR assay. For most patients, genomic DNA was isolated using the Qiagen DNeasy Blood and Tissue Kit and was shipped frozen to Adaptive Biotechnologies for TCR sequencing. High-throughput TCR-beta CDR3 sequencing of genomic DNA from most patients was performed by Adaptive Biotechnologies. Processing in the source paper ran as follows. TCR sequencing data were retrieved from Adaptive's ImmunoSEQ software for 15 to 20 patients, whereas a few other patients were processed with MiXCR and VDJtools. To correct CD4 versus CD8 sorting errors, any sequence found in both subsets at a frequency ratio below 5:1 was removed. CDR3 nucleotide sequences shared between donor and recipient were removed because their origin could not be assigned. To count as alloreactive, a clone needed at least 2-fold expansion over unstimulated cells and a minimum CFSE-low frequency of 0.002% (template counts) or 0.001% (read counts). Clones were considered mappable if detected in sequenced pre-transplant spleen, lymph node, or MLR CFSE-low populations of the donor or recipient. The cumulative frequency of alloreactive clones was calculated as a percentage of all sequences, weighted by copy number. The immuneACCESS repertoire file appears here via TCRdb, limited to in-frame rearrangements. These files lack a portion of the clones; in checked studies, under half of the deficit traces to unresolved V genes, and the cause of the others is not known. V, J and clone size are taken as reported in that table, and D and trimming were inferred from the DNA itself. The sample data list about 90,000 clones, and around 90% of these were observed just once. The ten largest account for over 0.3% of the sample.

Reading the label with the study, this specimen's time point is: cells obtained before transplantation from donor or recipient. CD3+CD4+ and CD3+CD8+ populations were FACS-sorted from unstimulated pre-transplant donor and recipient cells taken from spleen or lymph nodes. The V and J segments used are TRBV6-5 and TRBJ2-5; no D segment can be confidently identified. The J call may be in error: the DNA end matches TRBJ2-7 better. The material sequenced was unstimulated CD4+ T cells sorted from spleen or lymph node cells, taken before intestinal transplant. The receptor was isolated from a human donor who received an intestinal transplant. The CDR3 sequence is CASSPWLGSYEQYF. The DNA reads TGTGCCAGCAGTCCCTGGTTGGGCTCCTACGAGCAGTACTTC.